A single sample gave rise to the 9 T cell receptor beta chains below, sequenced in a study of T cells in Graves' hyperthyroidism and ophthalmopathy. Amplified TCR beta CDR3 regions derived from RNA transcripts. Initially, a first-round RT-PCR of the TCR CDR3 employed the HTBI primer set. One entry per CDR3 protein results from TCRdb running MiXCR on the multiplex PCR reads. This sample yields approximately 480,000 distinct CDR3 sequences, of which less than 25% are seen a single time; 26% belongs to the top ten. Sequencing was performed on blood. Receptor source: a man aged 18 to 30 with Graves' hyperthyroidism.

The J gene is TRBJ2-7, the V gene TRBV10-3; 7 positions agree with TRBD1. V dropped 6 bases and J dropped 3; count of bases not matched to a gene: 8. The germline V gene has CDR1 ENHRY and CDR2 SYGVKD. The CDR3 loop spans 14 amino acids. As DNA, the CDR3 is TGTGCCATCAGCGCCGTCGACAGGGTCTACGAGCAGTACTTC. Translating it yields CAISAVDRVYEQYF.

The chain links TRBV6-1 to TRBJ2-2; maybe TRBD1 (5 bases). Germline V gives CDR1 MNHNS, CDR2 SASEGT. CDR3 length: 14 residues. Trimming left V 6 bases short and J 5 bases short, with 13 bases between. CDR3 DNA sequence: TGTGCCAGCAGCCAGGGAATGGTAACCGGGGAGCTGTTTTTT. Translation gives CASSQGMVTGELFF.

This clonotype was observed many times. This chain connects TRBV28 to TRBJ1-1, with D hard to call. CDR1 and CDR2 (germline): MDHEN, SYDVKM. This CDR3 is built from 13 residues. V was pared by 3 bases and J by 5 bases, with 10 bases between. CDR3 region: CASSLWRGTEAFF. DNA of the CDR3: TGTGCCAGCAGTTTGTGGAGAGGGACTGAAGCTTTCTTT.

The J gene is TRBJ2-7, the V gene TRBV28; D not resolved. Looked up from germline, CDR1 is MDHEN and CDR2 is SYDVKM. The V end lost 6 bases, the J end lost 7 bases, and 13 bases lay between the germline ends. The CDR3 totals 12 residues. This CDR3 reads CASRGIPGEQYF. In DNA form, the CDR3 reads TGTGCCAGCAGGGGCATCCCGGGTGAGCAGTACTTC.

This chain joins TRBV5-1 and TRBJ1-2; D uncertain. CDR3 size: 14 residues. Trimming took off 4 bases at V and 0 bases at J, with 10 bases between the two ends. CDR1 is SGHRS and CDR2 is YFSETQ in the germline V gene. CDR3 sequence (DNA): TGCGCCAGCAGCCCTGAGGCTGCTAACTATGGCTACACCTTC. Residues: CASSPEAANYGYTF. Together with reference TRBV5-1 and TRBJ1-2, the CDR3 gives the full variable domain: KAGVTQTPRYLIKTRGQQVTLSCSPISGHRSVSWYQQTPGQGLQFLFEYFSETQRNKGNFPGRFSGRQFSNSRSEMNVSTLELGDSALYLCASSPEAANYGYTFGSGTRLTVV.

This clonotype was seen ten or more times. The chain employs TRBV20-1 and TRBJ2-7, with D possibly being TRBD1 (6 bases). Germline V CDR1 and CDR2: DFQATT, SNEGSKA (reference sequence). V lost 6 bases and J 4 bases, leaving 13 bases between the germline ends. The CDR3 sequence is 12 residues long. The CDR3: CSAGTGSYEQYF. DNA for the CDR3: TGCAGTGCCGGAACAGGGAGTTACGAGCAGTACTTC.

The chain uses TRBV10-3 and TRBJ1-1; D is possibly TRBD1 (6 bases). There are 15 residues in the CDR3. Germline-derived CDR1 and CDR2 are ENHRY and SYGVKD. Trimming stripped 4 bases from V and 0 bases from J, with 12 bases between. CDR3 amino acids: CAISVDRGMNTEAFF. The CDR3 DNA reads TGTGCCATCAGTGTGGACAGAGGCATGAACACTGAAGCTTTCTTT.

This clonotype was seen only a few times. The chain carries TRBV30 and TRBJ2-7; 7 bases are shared with TRBD1. Germline-derived CDR1 and CDR2 are GTSNPN and SVGIG (reference sequence). The CDR3 has 13 residues. The ends lost 2 bases at V and 8 bases at J; junction bases unmatched: 9. CDR3 in amino acids: CAWSPGQRAQQYF. CDR3 DNA sequence: TGTGCCTGGAGTCCGGGACAGCGAGCTCAGCAGTACTTC.

This clonotype has a count of ten or more. The rearrangement joins TRBV6-1 to TRBJ2-5; 10 bases line up with TRBD2. Germline CDR1 reads MNHNS; CDR2 reads SASEGT. This CDR3 is 17 amino acids long. V shed 5 bases, J shed 2 bases, and the junction held 11 bases outside the gene matches. This CDR3 reads CASSPNWLAGVQETQYF. The CDR3 nucleotides are TGTGCCAGCAGTCCCAACTGGCTAGCGGGGGTACAAGAGACCCAGTACTTC.